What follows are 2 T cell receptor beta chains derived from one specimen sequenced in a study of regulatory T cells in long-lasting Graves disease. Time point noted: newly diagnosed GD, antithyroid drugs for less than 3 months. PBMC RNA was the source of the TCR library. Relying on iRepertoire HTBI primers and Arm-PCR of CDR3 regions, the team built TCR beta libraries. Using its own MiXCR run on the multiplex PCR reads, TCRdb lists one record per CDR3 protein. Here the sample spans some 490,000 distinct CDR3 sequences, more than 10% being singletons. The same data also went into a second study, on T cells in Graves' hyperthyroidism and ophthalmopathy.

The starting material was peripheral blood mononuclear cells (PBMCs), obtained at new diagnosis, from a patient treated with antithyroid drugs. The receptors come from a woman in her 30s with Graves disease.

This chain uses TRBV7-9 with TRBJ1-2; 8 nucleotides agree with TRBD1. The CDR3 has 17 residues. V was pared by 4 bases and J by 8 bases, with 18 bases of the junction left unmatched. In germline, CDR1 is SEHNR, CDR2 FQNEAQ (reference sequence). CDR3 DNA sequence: TGTGCCAGCAGCTCCCTGGCAGGGGGCCCCTTTCTTGGGGGCTACACCTTC. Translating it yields CASSSLAGGPFLGGYTF.

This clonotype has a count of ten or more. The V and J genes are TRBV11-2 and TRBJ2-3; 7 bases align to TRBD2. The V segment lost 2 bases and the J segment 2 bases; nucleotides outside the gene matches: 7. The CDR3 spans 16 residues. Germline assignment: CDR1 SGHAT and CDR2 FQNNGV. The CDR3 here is CASSLLTRDYTDTQYF. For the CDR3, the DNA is TGTGCCAGCAGCTTACTAACACGGGACTACACAGATACGCAGTATTTT.